This TCR beta chain was sequenced in a study of vaccination effects on CD4 cells after COVID-19. Using immunoSEQ multiplex PCR, the repertoire was profiled, and TCRdb retains in-frame clones only, with some absent. This table holds tens of thousands of clones, around 76% found once. Comments on this clone: Its matching antigen is unknown.

ViraFEST used viral peptide pools to expand antigen-specific CD4+ T cells before sequencing. Following an approximately 11-day culture, CD4+ T cells were purified. SARS-CoV-2 infected the person between March and December 2020, as confirmed by PCR. Negative control culture was done with an HIV-1 Nef peptide pool. A half-medium replacement with IL-2 medium was carried out on days 3 and 7. Sample: CD4+ T cells from PBMCs cultured with HIV peptides, taken before COVID-19 vaccination. Subset defined: HIV-1 Nef peptide pool negative control/reference culture. The source is a human donor who had a prior SARS-CoV-2 infection.

In DNA form, the CDR3 reads TGTGCCAGTGCAGCGGGGGGGGGCACAGATACGCAGTATTTT. Residues: CASAAGGGTDTQYF. The V call is TRBV19, the J call TRBJ2-3, with 10 bases matching TRBD2. Germline loops: CDR1 LNHDA, CDR2 SQIVND (reference sequence). V lost 8 bases, J lost 1 base, and 3 bases stayed unmatched. The CDR3 consists of 14 residues.